The T cell receptor beta chain described here comes from a study of cytomegalovirus exposure and HLA in healthy donors. Details on this clone: Its target is unknown.

PCR primers comprised 60 Vbeta and 13 Jbeta primers. Profiled with immunoSEQ multiplex PCR; TCRdb holds only in-frame clones, not every one. The table lists 250,000 to 350,000 clones, over 85% of them singletons. The germline V and J ends were trimmed by 5 bases and 9 bases, with 9 bases remaining between them. The CDR3 has 11 residues. Per germline, CDR1 SGHRS and CDR2 YFSETQ. Study results and limitations: Investigators reported over 150 TCR beta chains as tied to cytomegalovirus.

Healthy bone marrow donors made up the donors. The specimen was PBMCs. The V and J genes are TRBV5-1 and TRBJ2-1; a possible D gene is TRBD2 (5 bases). The receptor was derived from a woman under 30 in good health and CMV-seronegative. CDR3 region: CASRSGIEQFF. The CDR3 DNA reads as TGCGCCAGCAGGAGCGGAATTGAGCAGTTCTTC. The whole variable domain, filled in from reference TRBV5-1 and TRBJ2-1, reads KAGVTQTPRYLIKTRGQQVTLSCSPISGHRSVSWYQQTPGQGLQFLFEYFSETQRNKGNFPGRFSGRQFSNSRSEMNVSTLELGDSALYLCASRSGIEQFFGPGTRLTVL.